This T cell receptor beta chain was obtained from a study of control samples from healthy donors and cancer patients. The data were produced by immunoSEQ multiplex PCR, yet TCRdb's version contains in-frame clones alone and is incomplete. The table shows around 150,000 clones, with about 94% occurring only once. The CDR3 is 14 residues long. Trimming cost V 0 bases and J 8 bases, with 13 bases left between them. Germline CDR1 SGHTA, CDR2 FQGNSA. The V gene is TRBV7-2, the J gene TRBJ1-2; D gene unclear. The material sequenced was PBMCs. The TCR originated in a man in his 60s with colorectal cancer. DNA of the CDR3: TGTGCCAGCAGCTTAGCATTCGGGCCGCGAGGCTACACCTTC. Translation: CASSLAFGPRGYTF.